This T cell receptor beta chain was retrieved from a study of blood T cell repertoires in COVID-19. There are 13 residues in the CDR3. Trimming stripped 8 bases from V and 5 bases from J, with 13 bases between. Germline V CDR1 and CDR2: SGHTA, FQGNSA. Original processing methods: The authors estimated nucleated cell counts from reference gene primer amplification. TCRdb keeps only in-frame clones here, not all; method: immunoSEQ multiplex PCR. V and J calls and clone size are copied from that table; D and trimming were computed from the DNA. The repertoire includes about 310,000 clones, roughly nine tenths of them detected once, and less than 2.5% sits in the top ten.

J is TRBJ2-1 and V is TRBV7-2; weak D call: TRBD2 (5 bases). The material sequenced was peripheral blood. The TCR sequence derives from a man between 18 and 29 years old with active or convalescent COVID-19. CDR3 protein: CASGFRGNNEQFF. The CDR3 nucleotides are TGTGCCAGCGGGTTTCGGGGAAACAATGAGCAGTTCTTC.